The 9 T cell receptor beta chains in this list originate from one sample, sequenced in a study of cytomegalovirus exposure and HLA in healthy donors. In the PCR, 60 Vbeta and 13 Jbeta primers were used. TCRdb's copy holds only in-frame clones and misses some; the assay was immunoSEQ multiplex PCR. This sample has about 99,000 clones, with approximately 78% found just once. The source material was PBMCs. The source is a woman aged 40-49 years in good health and CMV-seronegative.

The gene calls are TRBV28 and TRBJ1-2; D is possibly TRBD1 (5 bases). CDR1 and CDR2 from the germline V gene are MDHEN and SYDVKM. The CDR3 consists of 14 residues. V dropped 3 bases and J dropped 8 bases, with 16 bases sitting between them. The chain's CDR3 is CASSLWRGEDGYTF. The CDR3 nucleotides read TGTGCCAGCAGTTTGTGGAGGGGAGAGGACGGCTACACCTTC.

This rearrangement joins TRBV7-3 to TRBJ2-2; D is unresolved. Germline-derived CDR1 and CDR2 are SGHTA and FQGTGA. This CDR3 contains 14 residues. With 6 bases removed from V and 0 bases from J, the gap between germline ends came to 8 bases. For the CDR3, the DNA is TGTGCCAGCAGACGTACAACGAACACCGGGGAGCTGTTTTTT. This gives the protein CASRRTTNTGELFF.

The chain recombines TRBV15 with TRBJ1-6, with a tentative D call TRBD1 (6 bases). From germline, CDR1 is LNHNV and CDR2 YYDKDF (reference sequence). V lost 5 bases and J 9 bases, leaving 20 bases between the germline ends. The length of the CDR3 is 16 residues. CDR3 protein: CATSEPQGRGASPLHF. The CDR3 region has the DNA TGTGCCACCAGCGAACCTCAGGGGCGAGGGGCTTCACCCCTCCACTTT. The whole variable domain, filled in from reference TRBV15 and TRBJ1-6, reads DAMVIQNPRYQVTQFGKPVTLSCSQTLNHNVMYWYQQKSSQAPKLLFHYYDKDFNNEADTPDNFQSRRPNTSFCFLDIRSPGLGDTAMYLCATSEPQGRGASPLHFGNGTRLTVT.

V is TRBV5-1 and J is TRBJ1-1, with D unresolved. CDR1 and CDR2 (germline): SGHRS, YFSETQ. The CDR3 is 15 amino acids. V lost 4 bases and J lost 4, with 17 bases in between. The CDR3 spells CASSPTSPGSTEAFF. As DNA, the CDR3 is TGCGCCAGCAGCCCCACGAGTCCTGGGAGCACTGAAGCTTTCTTT.

This chain links TRBV30 with TRBJ2-5; D is ambiguous. Trimming removed 5 bases from V and 4 bases from J, with 8 bases in between. The germline gives CDR1 GTSNPN, CDR2 SVGIG (reference sequence). The CDR3 sequence is 11 residues long. The CDR3 loop is CAWGTGETQYF. The CDR3 DNA sequence: TGTGCCTGGGGTACGGGAGAGACCCAGTACTTC.

The chain's CDR3 is CASSLGTGNQPQHF. Written as DNA, the CDR3 is TGTGCCAGCAGTCTGGGGACAGGCAATCAGCCCCAGCATTTT. The chain couples TRBV27 to TRBJ1-5; 7 nucleotides align to TRBD1. J gave up 2 bases and V 5 bases, and 3 bases lay outside the gene matches. The V gene's germline CDR1 is MNHEY and CDR2 SMNVEV (reference sequence). The CDR3 contains 14 residues.

The rearrangement uses TRBV28 and TRBJ2-7; 9 bases are shared with TRBD2. The CDR3 loop spans 14 amino acids. Germline-derived CDR1 and CDR2 are MDHEN and SYDVKM. V gave up 3 bases and J gave up 2 bases; unmatched junction bases: 2. CDR3 DNA sequence: TGTGCCAGCAGTTTTTTAGCGGGAGCCTACGAGCAGTACTTC. This encodes CASSFLAGAYEQYF.

The V gene is TRBV2, the J gene TRBJ2-7; 10 bases map to TRBD1. Germline CDR1 is SNHLY and CDR2 is FYNNEI. Trimming cost V 7 bases and J 4 bases; bases outside gene matches: 7. The CDR3 contains 14 residues. CDR3 protein: CASTTGQGSYEQYF. CDR3 coding DNA: TGTGCCAGCACCACGGGACAGGGGTCGTACGAGCAGTACTTC.

V is TRBV6-6 and J is TRBJ1-1, with TRBD1 identical over 9 bases. The V segment lost 6 bases and the J segment 8 bases; nucleotides outside the gene matches: 10. CDR3 length: 14 residues. Germline CDR1 MNHNY, CDR2 SVGAGI (reference sequence). The CDR3: CASRSRDRDFEAFF. The CDR3 DNA is TGTGCCAGCAGGAGCCGGGACAGGGACTTCGAAGCTTTCTTT.